The source of this TCR beta chain is a study of blood T cell repertoires in COVID-19. About the research overall: The origin of the acute and convalescent COVID-19 samples was the United States, Italy and Spain. The analysed material was cDNA or gDNA that came from T cells, B-cell-depleted T cells, or PBMCs.

This clone was seen a handful of times. The germline gives CDR1 SGHDN, CDR2 FVKESK. The CDR3 runs to 15 residues. Germline trimming cut 5 bases from V and 5 bases from J; bases unmatched to any gene: 5. The protocol was immunoSEQ multiplex PCR, while the TCRdb copy is restricted to in-frame clones and leaves out a portion. Among more than 250,000 clones listed, 89% were seen once. The clonotype was recovered from a young man who had recovered from COVID-19. The specimen was peripheral blood. The chain recombines TRBV14 with TRBJ2-3; 12 positions match TRBD2. The CDR3 DNA follows: TGTGCCAGCAGCAGGACTAGCGGGATAGTAGATACGCAGTATTTT. This sequence encodes CASSRTSGIVDTQYF.